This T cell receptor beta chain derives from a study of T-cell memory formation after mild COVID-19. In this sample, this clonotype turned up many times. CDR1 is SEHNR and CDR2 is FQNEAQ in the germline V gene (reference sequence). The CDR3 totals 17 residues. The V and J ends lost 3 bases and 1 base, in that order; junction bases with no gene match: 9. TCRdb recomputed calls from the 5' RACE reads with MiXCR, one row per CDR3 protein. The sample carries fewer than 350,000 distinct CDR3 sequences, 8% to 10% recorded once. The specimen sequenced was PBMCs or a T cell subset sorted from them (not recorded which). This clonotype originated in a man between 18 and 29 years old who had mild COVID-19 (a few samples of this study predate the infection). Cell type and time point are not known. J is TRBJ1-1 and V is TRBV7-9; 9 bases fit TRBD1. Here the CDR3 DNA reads TGTGCCAGCAGCTTCCCCGGGACAGGGACTTGGAACACTGAAGCTTTCTTT. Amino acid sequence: CASSFPGTGTWNTEAFF.